Described below is a single T cell receptor beta chain sequence and its context. It lacks a known antigen. Base qualities are missing; no much larger clone stands one base away. The source of the sample is a study of T cell repertoires in cytomegalovirus infection (dated by TCRdb to between 2019 and 2020). Some background on the complete study: The HLA type of each donor mattered for the analysis, because public TCR beta signatures pointed to carriage of CMV infection along with the matching HLA type. Results the study describes overall, beyond this receptor: The ex vivo response was dominated by HLA-C-restricted CMV-specific TCR beta clonotypes, and the single most frequent clonotype in two of eight donors was supplied by these HLA-C-restricted clonotypes. In both this cohort and an independent approximately 400-donor cohort, the cumulative frequency of public TCR beta family members distinguished carriers of CMV infection plus the relevant HLA type.

Data came from an Illumina HiSeq 1500. Clones were called with MiXCR by TCRdb after fastp trimmed the public reads at Q25, and only in-frame beta chains were retained. Every CDR3 protein is listed once, alongside the most common genes and DNA of its rows. Within this sample are some 320,000 distinct CDR3 sequences, with 8% to 9.5% of them counted one time only. The top ten constitute 3.5% to 4.5% of the sample. CDR1 is given as SGHVS and CDR2 as FNYEAQ, both from the germline V gene. Taken from cysteine to phenylalanine, the CDR3 has 13 residues. The CDR3 DNA has 39 bases and is translated from base 1. V lost 5 bases and J lost 5 bases, and the count of bases not matched to a germline gene is 6.

The material sequenced was PBMCs. The clonotype was recovered from a human donor in good health (CMV status not recorded). Some clones in this sample may be carry-over from other donors' samples. The chain couples TRBV7-6 to TRBJ2-7; the central 7 bases match TRBD1. Read as DNA, the sequence is TGTGCCAGCAGCCGATATGACAGGGACGAGCAGTACTTC. This codes for CASSRYDRDEQYF.